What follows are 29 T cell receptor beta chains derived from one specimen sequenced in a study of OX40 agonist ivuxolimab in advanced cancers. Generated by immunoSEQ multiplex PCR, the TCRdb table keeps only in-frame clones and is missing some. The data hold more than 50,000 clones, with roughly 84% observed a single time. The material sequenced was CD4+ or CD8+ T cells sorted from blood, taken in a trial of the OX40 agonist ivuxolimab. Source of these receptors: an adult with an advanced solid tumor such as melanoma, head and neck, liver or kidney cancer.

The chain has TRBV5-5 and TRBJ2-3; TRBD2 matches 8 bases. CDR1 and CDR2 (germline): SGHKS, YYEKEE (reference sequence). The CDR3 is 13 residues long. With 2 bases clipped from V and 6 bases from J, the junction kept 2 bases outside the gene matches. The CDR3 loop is CASSFTGGDTQYF. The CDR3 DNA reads TGTGCCAGCAGCTTCACGGGAGGGGATACGCAGTATTTT.

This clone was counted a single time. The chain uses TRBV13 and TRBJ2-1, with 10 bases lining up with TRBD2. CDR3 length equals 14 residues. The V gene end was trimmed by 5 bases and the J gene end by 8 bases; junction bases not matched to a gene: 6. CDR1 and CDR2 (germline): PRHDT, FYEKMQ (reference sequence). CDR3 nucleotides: TGTGCCAGCAGCCTCGGGACTAGCGAAGATGAGCAGTTCTTC. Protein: CASSLGTSEDEQFF.

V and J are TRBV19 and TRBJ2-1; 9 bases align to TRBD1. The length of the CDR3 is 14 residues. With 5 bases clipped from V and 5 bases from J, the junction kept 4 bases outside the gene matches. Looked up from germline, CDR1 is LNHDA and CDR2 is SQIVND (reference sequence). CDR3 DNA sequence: TGTGCCAGTAGTGGCGGGACAGGGCACAATGAGCAGTTCTTC. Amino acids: CASSGGTGHNEQFF.

The CDR3 loop is CAISEGGDTEAFF. The CDR3 DNA reads TGTGCCATCAGTGAGGGTGGAGACACTGAAGCTTTCTTT. The chain recombines TRBV10-3 with TRBJ1-1; D remains unclear. The germline V gene encodes CDR1 ENHRY and CDR2 SYGVKD. The V and J ends lost 2 bases and 3 bases respectively, with 7 bases between them. This CDR3 has 13 residues.

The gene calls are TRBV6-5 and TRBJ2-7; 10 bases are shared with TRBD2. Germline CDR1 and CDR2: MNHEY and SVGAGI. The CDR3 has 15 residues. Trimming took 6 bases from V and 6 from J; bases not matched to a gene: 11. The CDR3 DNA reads TGTGCCAGCAGAAGCCTAGCGGGAGTGGGGCTCGAGCAGTACTTC. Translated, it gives CASRSLAGVGLEQYF.

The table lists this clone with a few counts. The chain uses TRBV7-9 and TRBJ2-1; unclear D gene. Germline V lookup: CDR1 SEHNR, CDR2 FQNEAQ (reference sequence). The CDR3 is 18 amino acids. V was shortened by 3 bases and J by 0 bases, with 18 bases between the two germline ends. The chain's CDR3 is CASSLNQAVIFSYNEQFF. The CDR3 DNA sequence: TGTGCCAGCAGCTTGAATCAGGCGGTAATTTTCTCCTACAATGAGCAGTTCTTC.

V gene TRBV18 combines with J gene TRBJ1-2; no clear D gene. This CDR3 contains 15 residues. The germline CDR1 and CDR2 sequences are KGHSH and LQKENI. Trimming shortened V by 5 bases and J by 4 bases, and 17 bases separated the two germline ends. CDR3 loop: CASSTVGGESYGYTF. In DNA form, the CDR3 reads TGTGCCAGCTCAACGGTGGGTGGTGAAAGCTATGGCTACACCTTC.

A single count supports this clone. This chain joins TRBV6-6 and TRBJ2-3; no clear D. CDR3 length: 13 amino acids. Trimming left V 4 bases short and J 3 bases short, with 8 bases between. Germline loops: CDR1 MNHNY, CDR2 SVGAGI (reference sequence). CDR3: CASSWSQTDTQYF. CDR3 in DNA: TGTGCCAGCAGTTGGTCGCAGACAGATACGCAGTATTTT.

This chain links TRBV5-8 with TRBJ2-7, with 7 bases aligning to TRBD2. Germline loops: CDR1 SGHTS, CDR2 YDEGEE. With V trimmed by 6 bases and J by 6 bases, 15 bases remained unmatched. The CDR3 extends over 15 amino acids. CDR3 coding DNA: TGTGCCAGCACCTGGGGGGGTGTGAGACGCAGCGAGCAGTACTTC. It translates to CASTWGGVRRSEQYF.

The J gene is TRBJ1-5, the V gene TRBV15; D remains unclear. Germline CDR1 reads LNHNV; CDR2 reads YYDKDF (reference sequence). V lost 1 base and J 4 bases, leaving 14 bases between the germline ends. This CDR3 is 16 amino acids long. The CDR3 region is CATSRGYGGGNQPQHF. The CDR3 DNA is TGTGCCACCAGCAGAGGGTACGGCGGAGGAAATCAGCCCCAGCATTTT. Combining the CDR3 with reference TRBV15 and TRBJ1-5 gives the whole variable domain DAMVIQNPRYQVTQFGKPVTLSCSQTLNHNVMYWYQQKSSQAPKLLFHYYDKDFNNEADTPDNFQSRRPNTSFCFLDIRSPGLGDTAMYLCATSRGYGGGNQPQHFGDGTRLSIL.

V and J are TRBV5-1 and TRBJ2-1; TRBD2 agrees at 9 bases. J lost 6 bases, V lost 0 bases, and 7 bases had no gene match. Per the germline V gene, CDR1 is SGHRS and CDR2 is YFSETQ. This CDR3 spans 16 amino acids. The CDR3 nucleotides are TGCGCCAGCAGCTTGGCCCCTAGCGGGGCCTTCAATGAGCAGTTCTTC. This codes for CASSLAPSGAFNEQFF.

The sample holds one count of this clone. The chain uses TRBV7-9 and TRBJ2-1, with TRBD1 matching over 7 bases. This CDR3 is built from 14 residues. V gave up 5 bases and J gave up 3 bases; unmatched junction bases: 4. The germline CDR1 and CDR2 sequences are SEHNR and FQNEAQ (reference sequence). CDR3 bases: TGTGCCAGCAGCCGGGACAGCGACTACAATGAGCAGTTCTTC. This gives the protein CASSRDSDYNEQFF.

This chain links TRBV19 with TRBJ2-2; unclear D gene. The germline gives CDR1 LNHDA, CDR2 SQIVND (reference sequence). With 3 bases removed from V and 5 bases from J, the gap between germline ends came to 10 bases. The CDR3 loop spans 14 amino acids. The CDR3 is CASSMAGFTGELFF. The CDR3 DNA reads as TGTGCCAGTAGTATGGCCGGTTTTACCGGGGAGCTGTTTTTT. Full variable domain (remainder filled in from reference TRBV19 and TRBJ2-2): DGGITQSPKYLFRKEGQNVTLSCEQNLNHDAMYWYRQDPGQGLRLIYYSQIVNDFQKGDIAEGYSVSREKKESFPLTVTSAQKNPTAFYLCASSMAGFTGELFFGEGSRLTVL.

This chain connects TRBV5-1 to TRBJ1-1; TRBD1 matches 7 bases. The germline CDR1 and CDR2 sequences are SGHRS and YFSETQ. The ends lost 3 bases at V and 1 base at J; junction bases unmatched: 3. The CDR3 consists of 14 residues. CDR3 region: CASSWGDRNTEAFF. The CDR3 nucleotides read TGCGCCAGCAGCTGGGGGGACAGGAACACTGAAGCTTTCTTT. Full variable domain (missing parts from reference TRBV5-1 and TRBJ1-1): KAGVTQTPRYLIKTRGQQVTLSCSPISGHRSVSWYQQTPGQGLQFLFEYFSETQRNKGNFPGRFSGRQFSNSRSEMNVSTLELGDSALYLCASSWGDRNTEAFFGQGTRLTVV.

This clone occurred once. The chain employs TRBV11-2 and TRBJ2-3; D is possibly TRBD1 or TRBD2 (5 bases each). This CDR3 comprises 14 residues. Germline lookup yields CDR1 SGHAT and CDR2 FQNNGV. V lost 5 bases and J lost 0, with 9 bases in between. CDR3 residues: CASSRDGSTDTQYF. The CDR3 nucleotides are TGTGCCAGCAGCCGGGACGGGAGCACAGATACGCAGTATTTT.

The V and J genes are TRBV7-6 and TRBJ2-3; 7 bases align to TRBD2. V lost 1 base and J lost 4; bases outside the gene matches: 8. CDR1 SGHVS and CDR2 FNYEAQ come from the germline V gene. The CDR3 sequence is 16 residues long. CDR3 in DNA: TGTGCCAGCAGCTTAGGAGGCGAGGGGAGGGCAGATACGCAGTATTTT. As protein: CASSLGGEGRADTQYF.

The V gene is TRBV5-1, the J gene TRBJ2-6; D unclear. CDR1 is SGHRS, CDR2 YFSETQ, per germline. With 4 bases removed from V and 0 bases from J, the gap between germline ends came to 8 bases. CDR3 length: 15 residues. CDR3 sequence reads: CASSPGSSGANVLTF. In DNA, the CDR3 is TGCGCCAGCAGCCCTGGAAGCTCTGGGGCCAACGTCCTGACTTTC.

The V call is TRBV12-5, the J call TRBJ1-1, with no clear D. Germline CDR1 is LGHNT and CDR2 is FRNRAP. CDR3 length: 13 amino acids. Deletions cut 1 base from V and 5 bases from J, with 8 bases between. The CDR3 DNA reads TGTGCTAGTGGTTTGGAGCCGGGGACTGAAGCTTTCTTT. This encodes CASGLEPGTEAFF. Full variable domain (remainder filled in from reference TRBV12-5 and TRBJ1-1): DARVTQTPRHKVTEMGQEVTMRCQPILGHNTVFWYRQTMMQGLELLAYFRNRAPLDDSGMPKDRFSAEMPDATLATLKIQPSEPRDSAVYFCASGLEPGTEAFFGQGTRLTVV.

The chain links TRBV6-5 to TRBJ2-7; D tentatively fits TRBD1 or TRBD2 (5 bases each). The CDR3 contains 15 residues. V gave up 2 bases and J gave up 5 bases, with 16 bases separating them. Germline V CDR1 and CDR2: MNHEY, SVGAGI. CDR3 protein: CASSYRGAGKDEQYF. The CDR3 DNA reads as TGTGCCAGCAGTTACAGGGGAGCCGGAAAGGACGAGCAGTACTTC.

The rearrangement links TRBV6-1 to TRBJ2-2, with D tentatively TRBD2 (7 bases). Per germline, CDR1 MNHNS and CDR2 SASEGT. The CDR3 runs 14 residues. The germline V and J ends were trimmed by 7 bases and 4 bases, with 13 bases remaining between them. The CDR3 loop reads CASKGEGSTGELFF. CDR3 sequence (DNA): TGTGCCAGCAAGGGGGAGGGTTCCACCGGGGAGCTGTTTTTT.

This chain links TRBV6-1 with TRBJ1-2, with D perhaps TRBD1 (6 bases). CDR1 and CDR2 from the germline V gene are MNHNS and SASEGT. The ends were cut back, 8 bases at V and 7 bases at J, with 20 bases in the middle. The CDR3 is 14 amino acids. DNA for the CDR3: TGTGCCAGCGGTTGGGGGGGCAGGGCACGTGGCTACACCTTC. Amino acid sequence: CASGWGGRARGYTF.

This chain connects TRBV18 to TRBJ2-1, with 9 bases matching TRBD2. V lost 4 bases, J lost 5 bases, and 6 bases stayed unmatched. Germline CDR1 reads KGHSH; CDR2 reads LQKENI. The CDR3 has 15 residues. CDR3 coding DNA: TGTGCCAGCTCACGAGCGGGAGGCCCCGACAATGAGCAGTTCTTC. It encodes CASSRAGGPDNEQFF.

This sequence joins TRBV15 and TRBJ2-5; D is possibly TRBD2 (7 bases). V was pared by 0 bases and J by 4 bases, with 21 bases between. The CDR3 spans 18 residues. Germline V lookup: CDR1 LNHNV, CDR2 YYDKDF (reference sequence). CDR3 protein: CATSRDRGGGSERETQYF. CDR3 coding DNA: TGTGCCACCAGCAGAGATCGGGGAGGGGGGTCGGAGCGAGAGACCCAGTACTTC.

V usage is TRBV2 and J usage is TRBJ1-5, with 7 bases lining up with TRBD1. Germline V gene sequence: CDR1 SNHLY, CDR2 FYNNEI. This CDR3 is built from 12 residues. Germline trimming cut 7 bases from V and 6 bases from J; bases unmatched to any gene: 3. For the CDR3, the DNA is TGTGCCAGCACCAGGGGGGGTCAGCCCCAGCATTTT. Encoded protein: CASTRGGQPQHF.

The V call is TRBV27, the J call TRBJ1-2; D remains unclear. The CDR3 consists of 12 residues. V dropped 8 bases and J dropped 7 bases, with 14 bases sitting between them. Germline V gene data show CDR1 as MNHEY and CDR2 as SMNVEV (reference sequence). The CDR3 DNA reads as TGTGCCAGCGGCCCACCCTCCCGTGGCTACACCTTC. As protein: CASGPPSRGYTF.

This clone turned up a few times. CDR3 in amino acids: CASSDTAGGYTDTQYF. The CDR3 DNA sequence: TGTGCCAGCAGCGATACCGCGGGAGGTTATACCGATACGCAGTATTTT. V and J are TRBV11-3 and TRBJ2-3, with 8 bases lining up with TRBD2. CDR3 length: 16 residues. V gave up 5 bases and J gave up 6 bases; unmatched junction bases: 13. Germline assignment: CDR1 SGHNT and CDR2 YENEEA.

The CDR3 loop is CASSPGTGGPDTQYF. In DNA, the CDR3 is TGTGCCAGCAGCCCAGGGACAGGGGGCCCAGATACGCAGTATTTT. The rearrangement links TRBV5-5 to TRBJ2-3, with TRBD1 matching 12 bases. CDR3 length equals 15 residues. Germline V gene lookup returns CDR1 SGHKS and CDR2 YYEKEE (reference sequence). The V gene end was trimmed by 4 bases and the J gene end by 4 bases; junction bases not matched to a gene: 4.

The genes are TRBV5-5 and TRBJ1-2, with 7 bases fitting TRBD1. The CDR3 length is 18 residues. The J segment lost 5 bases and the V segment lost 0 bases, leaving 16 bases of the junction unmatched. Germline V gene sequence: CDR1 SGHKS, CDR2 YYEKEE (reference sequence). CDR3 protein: CASSLGVDQGTAGYGYTF. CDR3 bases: TGTGCCAGCAGCTTGGGGGTGGACCAAGGGACAGCAGGGTATGGCTACACCTTC. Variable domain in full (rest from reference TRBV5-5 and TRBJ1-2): DAGVTQSPTHLIKTRGQQVTLRCSPISGHKSVSWYQQVLGQGPQFIFQYYEKEERGRGNFPDRFSARQFPNYSSELNVNALLLGDSALYLCASSLGVDQGTAGYGYTFGSGTRLTVV.

CDR3 in DNA: TGTGCCAGCAGCAGCGGTTGGAGGGGGGTCTATGGCTACACCTTC. It translates to CASSSGWRGVYGYTF. The chain recombines TRBV5-8 with TRBJ1-2; D might be TRBD1 (6 bases). Germline values: CDR1 SGHTS, CDR2 YDEGEE. Trimming took 4 bases from V and 4 from J, leaving 17 bases between them. The CDR3 has 15 residues.